The next 23 T cell receptor beta chains were all read from a single sample in a study of cytomegalovirus exposure and HLA in healthy donors (dated by TCRdb to 2016 to 2017). Libraries were built with the immunoSEQ multiplex PCR assay. A mixture of 60 forward primers for TCR Vbeta segments and 13 reverse primers for TCR Jbeta segments was used in the multiplex PCR. Drawn from immuneACCESS, this table holds only the in-frame rearrangements with V and J called that TCRdb kept. Clones are partly lost; checked studies trace under half to an unresolved V gene and leave the rest unexplained. Counted in this sample were some 110,000 clones; around 10% of them appeared once. The ten top clones hold roughly 3.1% of the sample. The sample comprised PBMCs. The receptors originated from a man aged 25 to 40 in good health and CMV-seronegative.

V is TRBV7-9 and J is TRBJ1-1, with D tentatively TRBD1 (6 bases). The germline CDR1 and CDR2 sequences are SEHNR and FQNEAQ (reference sequence). Trimming pared 2 bases from V and 10 bases from J, leaving 17 bases between. CDR3 length: 14 residues. The DNA of the CDR3 is TGTGCCAGCAGCTTACCGGGACAAGAAGGTGGAGCTTTCTTT. Translated, it gives CASSLPGQEGGAFF.

This clone was counted only a few times. The V call is TRBV2, the J call TRBJ1-1, with D possibly matching TRBD1 (6 bases). The CDR3 is 13 amino acids. Trimming cost V 6 bases and J 0 bases, with 8 bases left between them. Per the germline V gene, CDR1 is SNHLY and CDR2 is FYNNEI. This chain's CDR3 is CASSRQVNTEAFF. Here the CDR3 DNA reads TGTGCCAGCAGCAGACAGGTGAACACTGAAGCTTTCTTT. Full variable domain (outside the CDR3, taken from reference TRBV2 and TRBJ1-1): EPEVTQTPSHQVTQMGQEVILRCVPISNHLYFYWYRQILGQKVEFLVSFYNNEISEKSEIFDDQFSVERPDGSNFTLKIRSTKLEDSAMYFCASSRQVNTEAFFGQGTRLTVV.

Only a few counts were recorded for this clone. The conserved phenylalanine or tryptophan normally closing the CDR3 is absent here, so this likely arose from a read error. The chain joins TRBV2 to TRBJ2-7; tentative D call: TRBD1 (7 bases). V dropped 6 bases and J dropped 6 bases, with 18 bases sitting between them. The CDR3 runs to 14 residues. In germline, CDR1 is SNHLY, CDR2 FYNNEI. This chain's CDR3 is CASSHRGTVVEQYL. Here the CDR3 DNA reads TGTGCCAGCAGCCACCGCGGGACAGTCGTCGAGCAGTACCTC.

This clone occurred a few times. V gene TRBV30 combines with J gene TRBJ2-7; 7 bases are a match to TRBD1. This CDR3 contains 15 residues. CDR1 and CDR2 (germline): GTSNPN, SVGIG (reference sequence). The ends lost 8 bases at V and 2 bases at J; junction bases unmatched: 15. The CDR3 nucleotides are TGTGCCACCTCGACAGGGTTCGGCTTCGCCTACGAGCAGTACTTC. Translating gives CATSTGFGFAYEQYF.

This clone came up a few times. The chain links TRBV9 to TRBJ2-3; the D gene is possibly TRBD2 (6 bases). This CDR3 comprises 17 residues. CDR1 and CDR2 from the germline V gene are SGDLS and YYNGEE. V shed 4 bases and J shed 5 bases, with 23 bases lying between them. The CDR3 bases are TGTGCCAGCAGCACGTCACCCGCCGGGGGAGGAGAAGATACGCAGTATTTT. It specifies CASSTSPAGGGEDTQYF.

The rearrangement links TRBV16 to TRBJ2-7, with 9 bases matching TRBD2. Per germline, CDR1 KGHSY and CDR2 FQNENV. J gave up 4 bases and V 0 bases, and 4 bases lay outside the gene matches. CDR3 length: 15 residues. CDR3 sequence reads: CASSQSGTSSYEQYF. The CDR3 nucleotides read TGTGCCAGCAGCCAATCGGGGACTAGCTCTTACGAGCAGTACTTC.

This chain connects TRBV11-2 to TRBJ2-7; possible D gene TRBD1, 5 bases. This CDR3 is 12 amino acids long. With 8 bases removed from V and 2 bases from J, the gap between germline ends came to 10 bases. Germline CDR1 and CDR2: SGHAT and FQNNGV. The CDR3 protein is CASPPGTYEQYF. CDR3 coding DNA: TGTGCCAGCCCACCAGGGACCTACGAGCAGTACTTC.

This clone appeared a few times. The rearrangement links TRBV29-1 to TRBJ2-5; 11 bases match TRBD1. TRBJ2-7 explains the end of the DNA better; the J call may be wrong. This CDR3 is 15 amino acids long. Per germline, CDR1 SQVTM and CDR2 ANQGSEA. The CDR3 bases are TGCAGCGCACGGACAGGGGGCTTTGCTAACTACGAGCAGTACTTC. It codes for CSARTGGFANYEQYF.

This clone was observed a few times. This chain connects TRBV6-1 to TRBJ1-1, with TRBD1 matching 10 bases. Germline V gene data show CDR1 as MNHNS and CDR2 as SASEGT. CDR3 length: 14 amino acids. The junction had 3 bases not matched to a gene; V was cut back by 4 bases and J by 4 bases. The CDR3 DNA sequence: TGTGCCAGCAGTGCGGGACAGGGGATCACTGAAGCTTTCTTT. Translation gives CASSAGQGITEAFF.

This sequence joins TRBV11-3 and TRBJ2-1; 7 nucleotides match TRBD2. Germline CDR1 reads SGHNT; CDR2 reads YENEEA. Germline trimming cut 5 bases from V and 7 bases from J; bases unmatched to any gene: 14. This CDR3 is 16 amino acids long. The CDR3 loop reads CASSLTFAGVGNEQFF. For the CDR3, the DNA is TGTGCCAGCAGCCTAACTTTCGCGGGAGTAGGTAATGAGCAGTTCTTC.

This clone has just a few counts. The gene calls are TRBV7-3 and TRBJ2-1; TRBD2 matches 7 bases. J gave up 11 bases and V 4 bases, and 5 bases lay outside the gene matches. The CDR3 has 12 amino acids. Germline loops: CDR1 SGHTA, CDR2 FQGTGA. CDR3 nucleotide sequence: TGTGCCAGCAGCTCAGGAGCGGGGCAGCAGTTCTTC. It is translated as CASSSGAGQQFF.

The gene calls are TRBV30 and TRBJ1-3; D remains unclear. There are 12 residues in the CDR3. V dropped 2 bases and J dropped 1 base, with 3 bases sitting between them. Germline values: CDR1 GTSNPN, CDR2 SVGIG (reference sequence). Here the CDR3 DNA reads TGTGCCTGGAGTCTGTCTGGAAACACCATATATTTT. Translation gives CAWSLSGNTIYF.

In this sample, this clone turned up a few times. The rearrangement links TRBV7-8 to TRBJ1-1; no definite D call. CDR1 is SGHVS and CDR2 is FQNEAQ in the germline V gene. This CDR3 comprises 15 residues. V shed 3 bases and J shed 0 bases, with 11 bases lying between them. The CDR3 DNA is TGTGCCAGCAGCTTGAGTCCGAACCTGAACACTGAAGCTTTCTTT. Translating gives CASSLSPNLNTEAFF.

A few counts support this clone. The chain has TRBV10-3 and TRBJ2-7; tentatively, D is TRBD1 (6 bases). CDR3 size: 13 residues. CDR1 and CDR2 (germline): ENHRY, SYGVKD. V was pared by 0 bases and J by 8 bases, with 11 bases between. CDR3 bases: TGTGCCATCAGTGAGTCGGGCCAGGGGCAGCAGTACTTC. Its translation is CAISESGQGQQYF.

This clone has just a few counts. The V gene is TRBV18, the J gene TRBJ1-4; D call uncertain. Trimming removed 1 base at V and 7 bases at J, with 10 bases between. The CDR3 loop spans 14 amino acids. Germline-derived CDR1 and CDR2 are KGHSH and LQKENI. CDR3: CASSPQGVAEKLFF. CDR3 DNA: TGTGCCAGCTCACCACAGGGAGTAGCTGAAAAACTGTTTTTT.

The table lists this clone with a few counts. The rearrangement joins TRBV7-8 to TRBJ2-7, with 12 nucleotides matching TRBD1. The CDR3 is made up of 17 amino acids. The V and J ends lost 5 bases and 6 bases, in that order; junction bases with no gene match: 14. Looked up from germline, CDR1 is SGHVS and CDR2 is FQNEAQ. CDR3: CASSPKVPGQGAGEQYF. Written as DNA, the CDR3 is TGTGCCAGCAGCCCGAAGGTTCCGGGACAGGGGGCTGGCGAGCAGTACTTC.

This rearrangement joins TRBV5-8 to TRBJ1-2; 7 bases align to TRBD1. The germline CDR1 and CDR2 sequences are SGHTS and YDEGEE. The CDR3 is 16 amino acids. The J segment lost 3 bases and the V segment lost 4 bases, leaving 12 bases of the junction unmatched. The CDR3 coding sequence is TGTGCCAGCAGCAAGACCGGGACAGCTACCGACTATGGCTACACCTTC. Amino acid sequence: CASSKTGTATDYGYTF.

This clone was detected only a few times. The V and J genes are TRBV5-5 and TRBJ2-7; D possibly corresponds to TRBD1 (6 bases). The CDR3 has 15 amino acids. The germline V gene has CDR1 SGHKS and CDR2 YYEKEE (reference sequence). V was cut by 0 bases and J by 3 bases, with 13 bases left in between. CDR3 protein: CASSLVPTGYYEQYF. For the CDR3, the DNA is TGTGCCAGCAGCTTGGTACCGACAGGCTACTACGAGCAGTACTTC.

V gene TRBV25-1 combines with J gene TRBJ1-2, with D unclear. Germline-derived CDR1 and CDR2 are MGHDK and SYGVNS. The V end lost 5 bases, the J end lost 0 bases, and 16 bases lay between the germline ends. The CDR3 contains 16 residues. CDR3 coding DNA: TGTGCCAGCAGTTCCCTTGAAGGACTCTCTAACTATGGCTACACCTTC. This sequence encodes CASSSLEGLSNYGYTF.

This chain joins TRBV7-3 and TRBJ2-7; 14 positions agree with TRBD2. The CDR3 consists of 16 residues. V lost 0 bases, J lost 7 bases, and 5 bases stayed unmatched. Germline loops: CDR1 SGHTA, CDR2 FQGTGA. CDR3 in DNA: TGTGCCAGCAGCTTAACGGGACTAGCGGGGGTACAGGAGCAGTACTTC. It codes for CASSLTGLAGVQEQYF.

Only a few counts were recorded for this clone. V is TRBV7-2 and J is TRBJ2-3, with 7 bases fitting TRBD1. Germline-derived CDR1 and CDR2 are SGHTA and FQGNSA. Germline trimming cut 3 bases from V and 4 bases from J; bases unmatched to any gene: 4. The CDR3 is 14 amino acids. CDR3 DNA: TGTGCCAGCAGCTTCGGACAGGCGGCAGATACGCAGTATTTT. Protein: CASSFGQAADTQYF.

This clone was observed a few times. The rearrangement links TRBV5-1 to TRBJ2-3, with D possibly matching TRBD2 (5 bases). Germline V gene lookup returns CDR1 SGHRS and CDR2 YFSETQ. The CDR3 spans 18 residues. The V end lost 4 bases, the J end lost 0 bases, and 21 bases lay between the germline ends. CDR3 in DNA: TGCGCCAGCAGCCCACCCCGAACCACTAGTCCCAGCACAGATACGCAGTATTTT. This codes for CASSPPRTTSPSTDTQYF. Full variable domain (remainder filled in from reference TRBV5-1 and TRBJ2-3): KAGVTQTPRYLIKTRGQQVTLSCSPISGHRSVSWYQQTPGQGLQFLFEYFSETQRNKGNFPGRFSGRQFSNSRSEMNVSTLELGDSALYLCASSPPRTTSPSTDTQYFGPGTRLTVL.

The rearrangement links TRBV4-1 to TRBJ1-1; D perhaps matches TRBD1 (5 bases). Germline lookup yields CDR1 MGHRA and CDR2 YSYEKL. With 0 bases removed from V and 3 bases from J, the gap between germline ends came to 17 bases. This CDR3 has 17 residues. The CDR3 is CASSQDPPGEGYTEAFF. In DNA form, the CDR3 reads TGCGCCAGCAGCCAAGATCCCCCGGGGGAAGGGTACACTGAAGCTTTCTTT.